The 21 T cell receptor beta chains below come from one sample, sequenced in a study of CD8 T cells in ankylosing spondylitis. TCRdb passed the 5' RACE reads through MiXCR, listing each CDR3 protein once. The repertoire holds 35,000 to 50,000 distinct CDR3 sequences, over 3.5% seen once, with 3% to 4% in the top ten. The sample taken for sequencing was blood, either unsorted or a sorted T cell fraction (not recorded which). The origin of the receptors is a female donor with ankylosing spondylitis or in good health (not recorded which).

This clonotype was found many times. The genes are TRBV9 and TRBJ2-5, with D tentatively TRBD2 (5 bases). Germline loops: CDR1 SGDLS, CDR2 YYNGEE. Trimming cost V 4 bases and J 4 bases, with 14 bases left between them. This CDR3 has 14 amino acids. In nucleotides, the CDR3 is TGTGCCAGCAGCCGTTATACTGGGAGAGAGACCCAGTACTTC. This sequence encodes CASSRYTGRETQYF.

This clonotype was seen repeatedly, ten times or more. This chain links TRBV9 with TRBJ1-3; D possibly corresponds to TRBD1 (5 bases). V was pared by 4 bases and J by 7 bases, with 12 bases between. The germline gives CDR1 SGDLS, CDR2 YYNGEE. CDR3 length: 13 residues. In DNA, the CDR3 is TGTGCCAGCAGCCCGTTGGGGGAGAACACCATATATTTT. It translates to CASSPLGENTIYF.

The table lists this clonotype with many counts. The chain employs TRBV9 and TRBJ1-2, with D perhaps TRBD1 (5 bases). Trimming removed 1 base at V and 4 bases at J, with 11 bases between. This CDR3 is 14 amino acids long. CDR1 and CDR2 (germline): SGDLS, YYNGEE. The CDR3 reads CASSVKTGGYGYTF. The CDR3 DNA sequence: TGTGCCAGCAGCGTAAAAACCGGGGGCTATGGCTACACCTTC.

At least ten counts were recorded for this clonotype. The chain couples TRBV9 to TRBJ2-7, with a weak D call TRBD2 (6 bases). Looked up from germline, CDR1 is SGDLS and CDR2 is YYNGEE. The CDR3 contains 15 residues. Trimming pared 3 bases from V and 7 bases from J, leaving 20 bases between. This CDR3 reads CASSAVGGITGEQYF. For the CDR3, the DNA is TGTGCCAGCAGCGCAGTCGGGGGAATTACGGGGGAGCAGTACTTC.

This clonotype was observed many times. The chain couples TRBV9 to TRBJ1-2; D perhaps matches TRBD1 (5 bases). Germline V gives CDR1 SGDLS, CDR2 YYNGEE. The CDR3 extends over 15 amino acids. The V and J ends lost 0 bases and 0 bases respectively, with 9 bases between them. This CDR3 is CASSVATEANYGYTF. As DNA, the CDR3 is TGTGCCAGCAGCGTAGCGACAGAGGCTAACTATGGCTACACCTTC. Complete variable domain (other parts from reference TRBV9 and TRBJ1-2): DSGVTQTPKHLITATGQRVTLRCSPRSGDLSVYWYQQSLDQGLQFLIQYYNGEERAKGNILERFSAQQFPDLHSELNLSSLELGDSALYFCASSVATEANYGYTFGSGTRLTVV.

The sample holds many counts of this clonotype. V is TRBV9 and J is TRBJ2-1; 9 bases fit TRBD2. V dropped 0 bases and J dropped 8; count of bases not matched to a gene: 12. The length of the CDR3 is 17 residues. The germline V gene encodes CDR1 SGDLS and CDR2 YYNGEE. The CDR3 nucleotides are TGTGCCAGCAGCGTAGATGAGGCGGGGGGGGTGTTAGATGAGCAGTTCTTC. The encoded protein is CASSVDEAGGVLDEQFF.

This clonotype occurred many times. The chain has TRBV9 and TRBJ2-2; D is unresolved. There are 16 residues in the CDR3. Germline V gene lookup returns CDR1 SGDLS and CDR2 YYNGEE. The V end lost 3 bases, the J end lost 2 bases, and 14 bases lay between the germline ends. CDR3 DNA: TGTGCCAGCAGCGCGTTATCCAACTTAAACACCGGGGAGCTGTTTTTT. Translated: CASSALSNLNTGELFF.

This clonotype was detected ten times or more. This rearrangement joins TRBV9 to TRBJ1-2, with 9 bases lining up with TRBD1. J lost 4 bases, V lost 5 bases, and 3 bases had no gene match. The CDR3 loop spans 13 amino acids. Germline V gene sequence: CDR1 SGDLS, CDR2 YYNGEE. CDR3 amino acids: CASRTTGGYGYTF. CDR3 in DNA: TGTGCCAGCAGGACGACAGGGGGCTATGGCTACACCTTC.

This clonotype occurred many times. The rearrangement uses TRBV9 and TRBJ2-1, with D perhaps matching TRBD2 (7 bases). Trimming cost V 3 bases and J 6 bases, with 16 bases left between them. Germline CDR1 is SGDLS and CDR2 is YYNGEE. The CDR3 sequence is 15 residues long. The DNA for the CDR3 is TGTGCCAGCAGCGCGTGGAGGGGGGGCGGCAATGAGCAGTTCTTC. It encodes CASSAWRGGGNEQFF.

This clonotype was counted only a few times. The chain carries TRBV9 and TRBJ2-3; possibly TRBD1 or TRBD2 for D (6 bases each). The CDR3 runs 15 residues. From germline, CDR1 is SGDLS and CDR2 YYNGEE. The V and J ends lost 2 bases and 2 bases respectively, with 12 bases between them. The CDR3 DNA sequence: TGTGCCAGCAGCGTCGTGGAGGGACACACAGATACGCAGTATTTT. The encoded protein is CASSVVEGHTDTQYF.

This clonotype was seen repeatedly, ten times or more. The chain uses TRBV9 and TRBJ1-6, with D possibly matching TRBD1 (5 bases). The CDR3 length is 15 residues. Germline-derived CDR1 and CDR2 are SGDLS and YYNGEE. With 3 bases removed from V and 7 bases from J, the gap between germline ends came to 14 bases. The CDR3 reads CASSGPGSRNSPLHF. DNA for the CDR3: TGTGCCAGCAGCGGCCCAGGGAGCAGGAATTCACCCCTCCACTTT.

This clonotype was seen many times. CDR3 nucleotides: TGTGCCAGCAGCGTAAATTCCGGGACACCCTACGAGCAGTACTTC. This gives the protein CASSVNSGTPYEQYF. The chain carries TRBV9 and TRBJ2-7, with D perhaps TRBD1 (6 bases). There are 15 residues in the CDR3. Germline CDR1 SGDLS, CDR2 YYNGEE. Trimming shortened V by 1 base and J by 2 bases, and 13 bases separated the two germline ends.

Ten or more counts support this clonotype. CDR3 coding DNA: TGTGCCAGCAGCGTAGATCGGGGGACTAATGAAAAACTGTTTTTT. It codes for CASSVDRGTNEKLFF. The chain joins TRBV9 to TRBJ1-4; D is possibly TRBD1 (5 bases). Trimming cost V 0 bases and J 2 bases, with 8 bases left between them. The germline CDR1 and CDR2 sequences are SGDLS and YYNGEE. This CDR3 comprises 15 residues.

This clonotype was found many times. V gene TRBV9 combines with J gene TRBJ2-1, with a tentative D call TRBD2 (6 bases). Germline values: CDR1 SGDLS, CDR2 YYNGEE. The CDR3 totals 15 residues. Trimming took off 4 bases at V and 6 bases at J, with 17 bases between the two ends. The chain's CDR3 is CASSRRDWNVNEQFF. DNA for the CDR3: TGTGCCAGCAGCAGGCGGGACTGGAATGTCAATGAGCAGTTCTTC.

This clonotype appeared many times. The CDR3 DNA reads TGTGCCAGCAGCGCAGGAGGTGACACCTACACTGAAGCTTTCTTT. Protein: CASSAGGDTYTEAFF. The chain combines TRBV9 with TRBJ1-1; D call uncertain. V was pared by 3 bases and J by 3 bases, with 15 bases between. The CDR3 runs to 15 residues. Germline CDR1 is SGDLS and CDR2 is YYNGEE.

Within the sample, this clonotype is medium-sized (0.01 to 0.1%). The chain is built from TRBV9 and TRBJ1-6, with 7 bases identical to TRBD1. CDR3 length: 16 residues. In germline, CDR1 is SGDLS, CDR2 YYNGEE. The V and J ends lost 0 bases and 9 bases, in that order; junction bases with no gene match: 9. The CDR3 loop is CASSVGPPTGTSPLHF. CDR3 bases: TGTGCCAGCAGCGTAGGGCCCCCGACAGGGACTTCACCCCTCCACTTT.

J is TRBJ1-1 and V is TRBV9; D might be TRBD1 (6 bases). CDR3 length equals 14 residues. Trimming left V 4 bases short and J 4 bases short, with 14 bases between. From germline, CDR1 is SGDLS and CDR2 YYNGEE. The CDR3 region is CASSSRTGSTEAFF. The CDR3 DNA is TGTGCCAGCAGCTCCAGAACAGGGAGCACTGAAGCTTTCTTT.

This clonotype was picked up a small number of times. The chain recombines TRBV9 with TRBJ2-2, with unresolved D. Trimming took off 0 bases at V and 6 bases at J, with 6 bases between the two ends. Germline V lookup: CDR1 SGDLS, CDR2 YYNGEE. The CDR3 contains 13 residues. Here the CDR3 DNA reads TGTGCCAGCAGCGTAGAAAGCGCCGGGGAGCTGTTTTTT. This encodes CASSVESAGELFF.

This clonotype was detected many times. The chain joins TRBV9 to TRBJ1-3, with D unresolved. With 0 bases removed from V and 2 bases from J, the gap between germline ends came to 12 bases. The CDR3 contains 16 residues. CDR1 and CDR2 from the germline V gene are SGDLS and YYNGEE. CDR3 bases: TGTGCCAGCAGCGTAGCTAGGGATTCCCCTGGAAACACCATATATTTT. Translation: CASSVARDSPGNTIYF.

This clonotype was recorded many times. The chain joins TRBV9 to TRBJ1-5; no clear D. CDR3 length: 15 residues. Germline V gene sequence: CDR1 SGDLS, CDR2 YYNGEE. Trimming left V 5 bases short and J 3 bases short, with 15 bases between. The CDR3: CASRLNGMLNQPQHF. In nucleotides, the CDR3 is TGTGCCAGCAGACTGAACGGGATGCTCAATCAGCCCCAGCATTTT.

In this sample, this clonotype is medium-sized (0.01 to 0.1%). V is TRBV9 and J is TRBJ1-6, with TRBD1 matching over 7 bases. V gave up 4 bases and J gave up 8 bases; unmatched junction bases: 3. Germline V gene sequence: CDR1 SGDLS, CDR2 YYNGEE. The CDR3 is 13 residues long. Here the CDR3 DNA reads TGTGCCAGCAGCTCCGGGACAGATTCACCCCTCCACTTT. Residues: CASSSGTDSPLHF.